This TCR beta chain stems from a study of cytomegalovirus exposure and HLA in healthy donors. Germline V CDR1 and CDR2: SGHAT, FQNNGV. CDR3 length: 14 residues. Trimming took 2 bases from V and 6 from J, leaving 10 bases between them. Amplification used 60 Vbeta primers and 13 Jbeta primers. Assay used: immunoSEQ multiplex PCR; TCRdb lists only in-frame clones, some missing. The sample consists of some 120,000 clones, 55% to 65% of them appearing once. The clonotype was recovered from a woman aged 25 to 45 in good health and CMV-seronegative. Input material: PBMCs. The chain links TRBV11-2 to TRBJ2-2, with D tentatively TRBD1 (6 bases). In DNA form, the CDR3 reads TGTGCCAGCAGCTTATCACAGGGAGCCGGGGAGCTGTTTTTT. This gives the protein CASSLSQGAGELFF.